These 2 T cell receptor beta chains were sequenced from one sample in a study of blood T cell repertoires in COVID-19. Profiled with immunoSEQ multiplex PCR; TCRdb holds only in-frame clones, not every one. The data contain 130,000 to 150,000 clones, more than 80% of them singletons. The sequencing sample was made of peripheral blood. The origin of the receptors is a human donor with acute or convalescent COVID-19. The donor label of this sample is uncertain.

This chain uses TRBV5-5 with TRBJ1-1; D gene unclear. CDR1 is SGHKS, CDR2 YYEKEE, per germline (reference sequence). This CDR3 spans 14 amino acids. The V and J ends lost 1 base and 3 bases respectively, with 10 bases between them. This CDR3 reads CASSLLHGDTEAFF. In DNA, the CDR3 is TGTGCCAGCAGCTTGTTGCACGGGGACACTGAAGCTTTCTTT.

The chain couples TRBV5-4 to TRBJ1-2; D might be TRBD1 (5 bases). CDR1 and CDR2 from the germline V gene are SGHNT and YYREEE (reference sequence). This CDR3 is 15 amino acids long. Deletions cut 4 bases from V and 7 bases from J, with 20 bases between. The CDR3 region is CASSPSSRVRRGYTF. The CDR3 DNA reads TGTGCCAGCAGCCCTTCGTCCAGGGTAAGGCGTGGCTACACCTTC.